Listed below are T cell receptor beta chains from one sample, sequenced in a study of CD8 T cells in ankylosing spondylitis. Each CDR3 protein is one row after TCRdb ran MiXCR on the 5' RACE reads. This table has around 150,000 distinct CDR3 sequences, around 6.6% appearing once. Specimen: blood, either unsorted or a sorted T cell fraction (not recorded which). The receptors were gathered from a female donor with ankylosing spondylitis or in good health (not recorded which). CDR3s include the opening cysteine and the closing phenylalanine or tryptophan. The D gene is left open where the match is weak. Clone size, where shown, is once, few, many, or a class for clones that have expanded.

TRBV20-1	15	few	TRBD1	TRBJ2-7	CSASGTGALNYEQYF	TGCAGTGCTAGCGGGACAGGGGCCCTGAATTACGAGCAGTACTTC
TRBV7-6	13	many	-	TRBJ1-6	CASTVEINSPLHF	TGTGCCAGCACCGTAGAGATCAATTCACCCCTCCACTTT
TRBV20-1	14	many	-	TRBJ1-5	CSARTLYSNQPQHF	TGCAGTGCAAGGACACTTTATAGCAATCAGCCCCAGCATTTT
TRBV20-1	16	many	-	TRBJ2-3	CSARDRGRGSTDTQYF	TGCAGTGCTAGAGATAGGGGGCGGGGGAGCACAGATACGCAGTATTTT
TRBV30	13	many	TRBD1	TRBJ1-1	CACRDRGHTEAFF	TGTGCCTGCAGGGACAGGGGGCATACTGAAGCTTTCTTT
TRBV20-1	17	many	TRBD2	TRBJ2-7	CSARDLVAGTLSYEQYF	TGCAGTGCTAGAGATTTGGTAGCGGGGACTCTCTCCTACGAGCAGTACTTC
TRBV6-5	18	many	-	TRBJ2-5	CASSYSRPRELIQETQYF	TGTGCCAGCAGTTACTCTCGACCCCGGGAGCTAATCCAAGAGACCCAGTACTTC
TRBV7-2	14	-	-	TRBJ2-7	CASSLSRGSYEQYF	TGTGCCAGCAGCTTATCTCGGGGCTCCTACGAGCAGTACTTC
TRBV7-2	15	many	TRBD1	TRBJ1-3	CASSLSTGVGNTIYF	TGTGCCAGCAGCCTGTCGACAGGGGTAGGAAACACCATATATTTT
TRBV3-1	13	many	-	TRBJ2-7	CASGRRDAHEQYF	TGTGCCAGCGGAAGACGGGACGCCCACGAGCAGTACTTC
TRBV29-1	12	many	-	TRBJ2-3	CSESLGQDTQYF	TGCAGCGAGAGCCTCGGGCAGGATACGCAGTATTTT
TRBV5-1	18	many	TRBD2	TRBJ2-2	CASSLDLAGGLRTGELFF	TGCGCCAGCAGCTTGGACCTAGCGGGGGGCCTACGAACCGGGGAGCTGTTTTTT
TRBV7-9	13	-	TRBD1	TRBJ1-2	CASSLGQSYDYTF	TGTGCCAGCAGCTTGGGACAGAGCTATGACTACACCTTC
TRBV28	15	many	-	TRBJ2-1	CASSARTGRADEQFF	TGTGCCAGCAGTGCTCGGACAGGGAGGGCGGATGAGCAGTTCTTC
TRBV5-1	16	-	-	TRBJ1-6	CASSLAGSSYNSPLHF	TGCGCCAGCAGCTTGGCCGGGAGCTCCTATAATTCACCCCTCCACTTT
TRBV20-1	15	many	TRBD1	TRBJ2-2	CSAREGTGGTGELFF	TGCAGTGCTAGAGAAGGGACAGGGGGCACCGGGGAGCTGTTTTTT
TRBV15	17	many	-	TRBJ2-3	CATSRDNGPKRRDTQYF	TGTGCCACCAGCAGAGATAATGGACCGAAACGTCGTGATACGCAGTATTTT
TRBV7-3	14	many	TRBD1	TRBJ2-3	CASSLMTGFDTQYF	TGTGCCAGCAGCTTAATGACAGGGTTTGATACGCAGTATTTT
TRBV27	14	many	-	TRBJ1-4	CASSLTFANEKLFF	TGTGCCAGCAGTTTGACATTTGCTAATGAAAAACTGTTTTTT
TRBV18	17	many	-	TRBJ1-1	CASSPLRAGVGDTEAFF	TGTGCCAGCTCACCACTCCGGGCGGGGGTCGGAGACACTGAAGCTTTCTTT
TRBV7-8	14	few	-	TRBJ1-1	CASSFSRAGTEAFF	TGTGCCAGCAGCTTTTCTAGGGCAGGAACTGAAGCTTTCTTT
TRBV6-1	13	many	-	TRBJ2-2	CASSQHETGELFF	TGTGCCAGCAGTCAACACGAAACCGGGGAGCTGTTTTTT
TRBV7-3	14	many	-	TRBJ2-3	CASSVGLSTDTQYF	TGTGCCAGCAGCGTAGGACTATCCACAGATACGCAGTATTTT
TRBV4-1	15	many	TRBD2	TRBJ2-1	CASSQETSGTNEQFF	TGCGCCAGCAGCCAAGAAACTAGCGGGACGAATGAGCAGTTCTTC
TRBV7-2	14	-	-	TRBJ2-5	CVSSFRGLQETQYF	TGTGTCAGCAGCTTCCGGGGACTCCAAGAGACCCAGTACTTC
TRBV20-1	14	many	TRBD2	TRBJ2-1	CSARYGLVNNEQFF	TGCAGTGCTAGATATGGACTAGTTAACAATGAGCAGTTCTTC
TRBV20-1	10	many	-	TRBJ1-1	CSATTSEAFF	TGCAGTGCTACCACATCTGAAGCTTTCTTT
TRBV7-9	13	many	-	TRBJ2-1	CASQGISYNEQFF	TGTGCCAGCCAGGGGATCTCCTACAATGAGCAGTTCTTC
TRBV12-3/TRBV12-4	17	many	-	TRBJ2-1	CASSFQLGGATYNEQFF	TGTGCCAGCAGTTTCCAATTGGGGGGGGCTACCTACAATGAGCAGTTCTTC
TRBV7-6	12	once	-	TRBJ1-4	CASGLDPEKLFF	TGTGCCAGCGGCTTAGACCCCGAAAAACTGTTTTTT
TRBV12-3/TRBV12-4	15	many	TRBD1	TRBJ2-7	CASSPDRDRSYEQYF	TGTGCCAGCAGCCCGGACAGGGACCGCTCCTACGAGCAGTACTTC
TRBV7-6	15	few	-	TRBJ1-1	CASSPVGLENTEAFF	TGTGCCAGCAGCCCCGTGGGGTTGGAGAACACTGAAGCTTTCTTT
TRBV3-1	15	few	-	TRBJ2-5	CASCQVAGVQETQYF	TGTGCCAGCTGCCAAGTCGCCGGAGTCCAAGAGACCCAGTACTTC
TRBV7-2	13	-	-	TRBJ1-2	CASSFIPQGGYTF	TGTGCCAGCAGCTTCATACCACAGGGAGGCTACACCTTC
TRBV12-3/TRBV12-4	16	many	TRBD2	TRBJ2-1	CASSLRGVPSYNEQFF	TGTGCCAGCAGTTTACGGGGGGTTCCCTCCTACAATGAGCAGTTCTTC
TRBV20-1	14	many	-	TRBJ1-1	CSAGDGGMNTEAFF	TGCAGTGCTGGGGACGGGGGGATGAACACTGAAGCTTTCTTT
TRBV20-1	14	many	-	TRBJ1-3	CSASLEPSGNTIYF	TGCAGTGCCAGCCTAGAACCCTCTGGAAACACCATATATTTT
TRBV12-3/TRBV12-4	16	many	-	TRBJ2-2	CASSLERTVNTGELFF	TGTGCCAGCAGTTTGGAGAGGACGGTGAACACCGGGGAGCTGTTTTTT
TRBV20-1	15	many	-	TRBJ1-3	CSARDRRVSGNTIYF	TGCAGTGCTAGAGATCGAAGAGTATCCGGAAACACCATATATTTT
TRBV11-1	15	many	TRBD1	TRBJ2-7	CASSYSGTGPYEQYF	TGTGCCAGCAGCTATTCCGGGACAGGGCCCTACGAGCAGTACTTC
TRBV6-2/TRBV6-3	13	-	-	TRBJ2-2	CASSLQLVGELFF	TGTGCCAGCAGCCTCCAACTTGTCGGGGAGCTGTTTTTT